This TCR beta chain stems from a study of blood T cell repertoires in COVID-19 (dated by TCRdb to the early 2020s). Background on the whole study: The collaborator samples originated in the United States, Italy and Spain and spanned the acute and convalescent phases of COVID-19. The prospective study material was composed of cDNA or gDNA derived from T cells, B-cell-depleted T cells, or PBMCs. Subjects who had been exposed to COVID-19, were actively infected with it, or had recovered from it provided the deeply sampled blood TCRbeta repertoires that made up the dataset. A freely available public database, intended as a resource for researchers studying the immune response to SARS-CoV-2, is where the repertoires were released. The samples were drawn from the first 160 participants of the ongoing ImmuneRACE study and from 1,254 subjects provided by 6 global collaborators. A de-identified subject ID, COVID-19 status, age in years and sex were almost always included in the sample metadata. HLA class I and class II types, where available, came from metadata supplied by the sample provider rather than from assay-based typing.

V is trimmed back by 6 bases and J by 3 bases, and the junction contains 6 bases that no gene match accounts for. The CDR3 covers 14 residues, taking in both the cysteine and the phenylalanine. The retained sequence is limited to the CDR3, 42 bases, with the frame set at the first base. CDR1 and CDR2 are read off the germline V gene (reference sequence) as MNHEY and SMNVEV. One collaborating source in Seattle enrolled patients while the patients were actively infected and followed the patients over time throughout the course of disease. Collaborating institutions collected whole blood in K2EDTA tubes following their own protocols. For TCRbeta analysis, collaborators shipped samples in one of three forms: frozen whole blood, isolated PBMCs, or DNA extracted from either of those sample types. Study-wide conclusions, independent of this receptor: The amount of clinical and demographic metadata varied by source and participant and was provided uncurated.

Concerning this clone: This clone's antigen is unknown. The input lacks base qualities; no much larger clone sits a single base away.

TCRbeta CDR3 regions were amplified from genomic DNA using the immunoSEQ Assay, a bias-controlled multiplex PCR. The original methods were these. Nucleated cell counts per sample were estimated from amplification of reference gene primers within the assay. To quantify the absolute abundance of each unique TCRbeta CDR3 rearrangement, sequence reads were collapsed and filtered. Productive Simpson clonality was computed per sample as the square root of Simpson's diversity index over productive rearrangements. TCRdb took over this immuneACCESS table, retaining in-frame rearrangements with V and J assigned. Such tables are incomplete; in checked studies, under half of the missing clones stem from an unresolved V gene, and the remainder is unexplained. The V and J calls and clone size were taken over from that table, and D and trimming were inferred from the DNA. For this sample there are 250,000 to 300,000 clones; less than 90% appear just once. The ten largest clones add up to about 12% of the sample.

What was sequenced was peripheral blood. This chain is built from TRBV27 and TRBJ2-7, with 9 middle bases fitting TRBD1. The receptor was isolated from a woman in her thirties with COVID-19, enrolled during active disease. The CDR3 has the sequence CASRSRDRVYEQYF. The bases read TGTGCCAGCAGATCCCGGGACAGGGTCTACGAGCAGTACTTC.